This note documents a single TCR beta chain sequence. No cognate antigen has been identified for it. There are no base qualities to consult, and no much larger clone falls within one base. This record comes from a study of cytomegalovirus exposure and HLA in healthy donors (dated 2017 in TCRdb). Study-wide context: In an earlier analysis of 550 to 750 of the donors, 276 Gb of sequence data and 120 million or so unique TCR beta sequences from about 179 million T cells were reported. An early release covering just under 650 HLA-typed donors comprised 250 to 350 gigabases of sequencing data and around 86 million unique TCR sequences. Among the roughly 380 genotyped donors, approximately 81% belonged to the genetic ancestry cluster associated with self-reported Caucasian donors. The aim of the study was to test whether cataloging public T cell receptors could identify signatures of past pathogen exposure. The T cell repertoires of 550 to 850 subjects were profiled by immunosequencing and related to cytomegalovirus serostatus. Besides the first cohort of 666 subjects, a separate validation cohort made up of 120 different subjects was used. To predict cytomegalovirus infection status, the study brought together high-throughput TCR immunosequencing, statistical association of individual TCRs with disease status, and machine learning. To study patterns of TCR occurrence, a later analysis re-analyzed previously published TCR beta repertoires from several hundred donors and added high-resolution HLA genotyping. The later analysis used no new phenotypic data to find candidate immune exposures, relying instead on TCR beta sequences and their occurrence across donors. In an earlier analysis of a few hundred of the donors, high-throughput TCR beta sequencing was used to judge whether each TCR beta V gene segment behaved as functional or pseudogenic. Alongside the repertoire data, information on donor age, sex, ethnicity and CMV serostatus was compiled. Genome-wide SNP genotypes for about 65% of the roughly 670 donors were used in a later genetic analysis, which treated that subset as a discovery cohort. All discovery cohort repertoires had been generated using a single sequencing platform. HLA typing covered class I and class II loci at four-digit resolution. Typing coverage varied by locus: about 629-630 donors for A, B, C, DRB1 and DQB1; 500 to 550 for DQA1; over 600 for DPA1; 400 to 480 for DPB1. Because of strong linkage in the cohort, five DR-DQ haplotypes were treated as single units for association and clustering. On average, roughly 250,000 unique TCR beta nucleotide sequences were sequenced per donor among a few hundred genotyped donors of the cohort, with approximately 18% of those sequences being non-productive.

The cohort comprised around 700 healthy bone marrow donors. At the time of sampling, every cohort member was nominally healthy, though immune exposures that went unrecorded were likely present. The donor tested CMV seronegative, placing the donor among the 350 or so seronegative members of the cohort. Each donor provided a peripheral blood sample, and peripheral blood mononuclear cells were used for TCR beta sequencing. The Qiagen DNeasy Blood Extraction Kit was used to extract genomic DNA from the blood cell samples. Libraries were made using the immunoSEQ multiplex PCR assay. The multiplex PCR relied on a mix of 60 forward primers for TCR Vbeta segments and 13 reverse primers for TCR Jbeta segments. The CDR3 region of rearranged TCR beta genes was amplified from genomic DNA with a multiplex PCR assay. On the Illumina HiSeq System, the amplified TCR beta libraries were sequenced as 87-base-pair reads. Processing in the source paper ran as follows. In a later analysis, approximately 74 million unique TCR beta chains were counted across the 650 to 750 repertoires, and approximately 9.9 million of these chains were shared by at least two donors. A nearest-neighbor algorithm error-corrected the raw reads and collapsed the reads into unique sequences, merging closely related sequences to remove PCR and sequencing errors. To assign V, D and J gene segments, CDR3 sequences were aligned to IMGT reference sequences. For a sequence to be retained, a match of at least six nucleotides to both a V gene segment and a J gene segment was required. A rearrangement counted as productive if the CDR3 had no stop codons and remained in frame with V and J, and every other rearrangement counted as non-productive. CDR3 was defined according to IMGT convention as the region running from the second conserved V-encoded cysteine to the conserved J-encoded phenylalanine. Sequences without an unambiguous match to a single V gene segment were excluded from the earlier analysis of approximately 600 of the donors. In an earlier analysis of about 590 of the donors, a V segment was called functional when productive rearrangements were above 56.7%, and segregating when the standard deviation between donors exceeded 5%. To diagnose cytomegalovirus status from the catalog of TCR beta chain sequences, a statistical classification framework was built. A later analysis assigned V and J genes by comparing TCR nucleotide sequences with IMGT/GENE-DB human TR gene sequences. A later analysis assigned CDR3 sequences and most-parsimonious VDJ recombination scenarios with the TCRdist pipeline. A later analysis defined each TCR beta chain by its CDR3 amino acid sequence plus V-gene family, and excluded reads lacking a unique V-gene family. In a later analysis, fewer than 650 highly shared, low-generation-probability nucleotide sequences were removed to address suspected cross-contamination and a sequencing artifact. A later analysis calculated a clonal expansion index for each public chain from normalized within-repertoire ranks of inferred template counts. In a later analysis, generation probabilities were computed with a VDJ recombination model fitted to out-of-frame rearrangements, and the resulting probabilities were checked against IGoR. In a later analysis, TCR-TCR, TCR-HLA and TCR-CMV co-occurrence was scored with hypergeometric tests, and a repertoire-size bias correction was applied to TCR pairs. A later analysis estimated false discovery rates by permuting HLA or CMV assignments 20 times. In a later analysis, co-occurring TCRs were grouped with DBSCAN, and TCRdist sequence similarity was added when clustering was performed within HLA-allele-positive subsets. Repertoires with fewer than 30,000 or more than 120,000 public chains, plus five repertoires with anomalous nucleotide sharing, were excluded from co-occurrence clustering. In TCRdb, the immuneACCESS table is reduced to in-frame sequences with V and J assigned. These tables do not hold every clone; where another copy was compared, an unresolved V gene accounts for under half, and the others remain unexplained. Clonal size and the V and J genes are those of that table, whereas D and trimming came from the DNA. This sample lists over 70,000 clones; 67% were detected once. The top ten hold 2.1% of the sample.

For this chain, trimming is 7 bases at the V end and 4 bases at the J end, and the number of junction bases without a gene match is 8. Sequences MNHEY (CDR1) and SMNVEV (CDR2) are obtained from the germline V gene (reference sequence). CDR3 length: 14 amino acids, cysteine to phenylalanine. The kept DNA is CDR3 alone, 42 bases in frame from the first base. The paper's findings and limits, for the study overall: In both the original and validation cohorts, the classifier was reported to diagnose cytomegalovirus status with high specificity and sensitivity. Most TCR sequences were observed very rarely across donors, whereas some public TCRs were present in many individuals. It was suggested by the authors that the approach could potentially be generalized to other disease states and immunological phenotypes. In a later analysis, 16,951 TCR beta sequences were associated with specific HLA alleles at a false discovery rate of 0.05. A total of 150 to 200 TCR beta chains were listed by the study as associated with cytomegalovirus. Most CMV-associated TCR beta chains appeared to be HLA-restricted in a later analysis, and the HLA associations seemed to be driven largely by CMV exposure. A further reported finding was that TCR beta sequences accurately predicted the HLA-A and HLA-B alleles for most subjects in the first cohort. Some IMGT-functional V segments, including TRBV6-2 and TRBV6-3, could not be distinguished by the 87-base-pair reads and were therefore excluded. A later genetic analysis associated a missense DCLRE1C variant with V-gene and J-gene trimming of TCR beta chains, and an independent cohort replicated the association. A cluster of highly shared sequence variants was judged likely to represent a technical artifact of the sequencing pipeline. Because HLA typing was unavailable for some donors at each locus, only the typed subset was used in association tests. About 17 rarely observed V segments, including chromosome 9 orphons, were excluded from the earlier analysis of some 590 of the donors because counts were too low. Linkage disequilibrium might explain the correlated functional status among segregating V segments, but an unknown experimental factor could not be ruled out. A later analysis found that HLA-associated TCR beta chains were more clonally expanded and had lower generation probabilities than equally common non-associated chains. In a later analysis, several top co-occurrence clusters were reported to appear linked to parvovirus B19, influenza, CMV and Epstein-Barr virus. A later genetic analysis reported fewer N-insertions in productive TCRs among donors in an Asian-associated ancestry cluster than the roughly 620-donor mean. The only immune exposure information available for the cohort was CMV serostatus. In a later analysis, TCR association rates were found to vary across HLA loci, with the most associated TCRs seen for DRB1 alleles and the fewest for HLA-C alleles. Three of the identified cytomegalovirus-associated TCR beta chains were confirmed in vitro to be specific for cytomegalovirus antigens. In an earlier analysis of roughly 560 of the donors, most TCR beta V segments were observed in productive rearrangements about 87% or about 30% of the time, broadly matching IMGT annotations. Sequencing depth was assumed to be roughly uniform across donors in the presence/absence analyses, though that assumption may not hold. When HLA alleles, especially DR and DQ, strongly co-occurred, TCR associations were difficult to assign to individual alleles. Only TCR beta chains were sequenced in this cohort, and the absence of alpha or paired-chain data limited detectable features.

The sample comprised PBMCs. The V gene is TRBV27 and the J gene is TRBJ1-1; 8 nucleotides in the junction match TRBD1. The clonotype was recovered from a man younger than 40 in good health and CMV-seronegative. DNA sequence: TGTGCCAGCAAAACCGCTGACAGGGGCACTGAAGCTTTCTTT. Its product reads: CASKTADRGTEAFF.